The 28 T cell receptor beta chains below were found in one sample sequenced in a study of OX40 agonist ivuxolimab in advanced cancers. The protocol was immunoSEQ multiplex PCR, while the TCRdb copy is restricted to in-frame clones and leaves out a portion. The data show about 80,000 clones, with about 90% seen just once and over 8.5% held by the top ten. The sequencing here drew on CD4+ or CD8+ T cells sorted from blood, taken in a trial of the OX40 agonist ivuxolimab. These receptors all come from an adult with an advanced solid tumor such as melanoma, head and neck, liver or kidney cancer.

The chain uses TRBV9 and TRBJ1-2, with D unclear. Germline V lookup: CDR1 SGDLS, CDR2 YYNGEE. The V end was cut by 0 bases, the J end by 4 bases, with 13 bases between. The CDR3 is made up of 15 amino acids. The CDR3 DNA sequence: TGTGCCAGCAGCGTAGAGGTGGGAACCTCCTATGGCTACACCTTC. This translates into CASSVEVGTSYGYTF.

The chain has TRBV6-5 and TRBJ2-5, with a weak D call TRBD2 (5 bases). The better agreement between TRBJ2-7 and the DNA end casts doubt on the J call. The CDR3 has 16 amino acids. The V gene's germline CDR1 is MNHEY and CDR2 SVGAGI. Here the CDR3 DNA reads TGTGCCAGCAGTTACTCGATCGGGGAGCATGATTACGAGCAGTACTTC. Translated: CASSYSIGEHDYEQYF.

The chain has TRBV13 and TRBJ2-1; D is undetermined. The V end was cut by 4 bases, the J end by 4 bases, with 17 bases between. This CDR3 comprises 16 residues. From germline, CDR1 is PRHDT and CDR2 FYEKMQ (reference sequence). As DNA, the CDR3 is TGTGCCAGCAGCTCATCGTCCGGACCGAATTACAATGAGCAGTTCTTC. Translated: CASSSSSGPNYNEQFF.

The chain recombines TRBV7-9 with TRBJ2-7; D is unclear. Trimming removed 2 bases at V and 6 bases at J, with 5 bases between. CDR1 SEHNR and CDR2 FQNEAQ come from the germline V gene (reference sequence). The CDR3 consists of 11 residues. CDR3 coding DNA: TGTGCCAGCAGCTTAAGTTCCGAGCAGTACTTC. This sequence encodes CASSLSSEQYF. Together with reference TRBV7-9 and TRBJ2-7, the CDR3 gives the full variable domain: DTGVSQNPRHKITKRGQNVTFRCDPISEHNRLYWYRQTLGQGPEFLTYFQNEAQLEKSRLLSDRFSAERPKGSFSTLEIQRTEQGDSAMYLCASSLSSEQYFGPGTRLTVT.

The chain recombines TRBV6-6 with TRBJ2-7, with TRBD1 identical over 9 bases. The CDR3 is made up of 14 amino acids. Trimming took 2 bases from V and 5 from J; bases not matched to a gene: 4. Germline CDR1 is MNHNY and CDR2 is SVGAGI (reference sequence). The CDR3 bases are TGTGCCAGCAGTTACGGGGGACAGGGCCACGAGCAGTACTTC. It codes for CASSYGGQGHEQYF.

This clone has just a few counts. The chain links TRBV28 to TRBJ1-4; 7 positions agree with TRBD1. The germline CDR1 and CDR2 sequences are MDHEN and SYDVKM. CDR3 length equals 15 residues. V dropped 7 bases and J dropped 8; count of bases not matched to a gene: 13. CDR3 protein: CASTLRRDSEEKLFF. The CDR3 DNA is TGTGCCAGCACCCTGAGACGGGACAGCGAGGAAAAACTGTTTTTT.

CDR3 in amino acids: CAPTLTLERDLDTQYF. DNA of the CDR3: TGTGCCCCTACTCTTACCCTGGAGCGGGACTTAGATACGCAGTATTTT. The chain recombines TRBV19 with TRBJ2-3; 7 bases agree with TRBD2. Germline trimming cut 11 bases from V and 5 bases from J; bases unmatched to any gene: 19. CDR3 size: 16 residues. Germline V gene sequence: CDR1 LNHDA, CDR2 SQIVND (reference sequence).

The chain links TRBV11-2 to TRBJ2-1; possibly TRBD1 for D (5 bases). Trimming pared 4 bases from V and 4 bases from J, leaving 8 bases between. This CDR3 is 13 amino acids long. The germline V gene has CDR1 SGHAT and CDR2 FQNNGV. This CDR3 is CASSSTVYNEQFF. As DNA, the CDR3 is TGTGCCAGCAGCTCGACAGTTTACAATGAGCAGTTCTTC.

The table lists this clone with a count of one. V is TRBV2 and J is TRBJ2-3, with 8 bases lining up with TRBD2. This CDR3 comprises 14 residues. V lost 6 bases and J lost 3; bases outside the gene matches: 5. Germline V CDR1 and CDR2: SNHLY, FYNNEI. The CDR3 loop is CASSPGLGTDTQYF. The CDR3 DNA reads as TGTGCCAGCAGCCCGGGACTAGGGACAGATACGCAGTATTTT.

This sequence joins TRBV7-9 and TRBJ2-1; D may be TRBD1 or TRBD2 (5 bases each). Germline-derived CDR1 and CDR2 are SEHNR and FQNEAQ (reference sequence). CDR3 length: 16 amino acids. Trimming removed 8 bases at V and 4 bases at J, with 21 bases between. In DNA, the CDR3 is TGTGCCAGCCTCACGGGAAGGGGCGCTAAGTACAATGAGCAGTTCTTC. Encoded protein: CASLTGRGAKYNEQFF.

This chain uses TRBV11-3 with TRBJ2-3; TRBD1 aligns across 7 bases. CDR1 SGHNT and CDR2 YENEEA come from the germline V gene. After removal of 4 bases from V and 2 bases from J, the junction contained 3 bases not matched to a gene. This CDR3 contains 14 residues. This CDR3 reads CASSSTGPTDTQYF. CDR3 sequence (DNA): TGTGCCAGCAGCTCGACAGGGCCCACAGATACGCAGTATTTT.

J is TRBJ2-5 and V is TRBV7-2; maybe TRBD2 (5 bases). The germline V gene encodes CDR1 SGHTA and CDR2 FQGNSA. Trimming took 6 bases from V and 7 from J, leaving 9 bases between them. The CDR3 has 11 amino acids. The CDR3 region is CASRFEGTQYF. CDR3 bases: TGTGCCAGCAGGTTCGAGGGGACCCAGTACTTC.

The chain joins TRBV7-9 to TRBJ1-1, with D uncertain. Deletions cut 2 bases from V and 1 base from J, with 17 bases between. The germline V gene has CDR1 SEHNR and CDR2 FQNEAQ (reference sequence). The CDR3 is made up of 17 amino acids. The CDR3 DNA reads TGTGCCAGCAGCTTATCTTGGACTCTGCCCGGGAACACTGAAGCTTTCTTT. This gives the protein CASSLSWTLPGNTEAFF.

This clone is a singleton in its sample. The chain employs TRBV27 and TRBJ2-1; tentative D call: TRBD2 (6 bases). The CDR3 length is 16 residues. Germline lookup yields CDR1 MNHEY and CDR2 SMNVEV (reference sequence). The V and J ends lost 6 bases and 3 bases respectively, with 18 bases between them. The CDR3 region is CASSFTGTGFYNEQFF. CDR3 DNA: TGTGCCAGCAGCTTCACCGGGACTGGGTTCTACAATGAGCAGTTCTTC.

The chain joins TRBV6-6 to TRBJ2-7, with 10 bases matching TRBD1. The germline V gene encodes CDR1 MNHNY and CDR2 SVGAGI (reference sequence). This CDR3 region has 14 residues. V lost 6 bases, J lost 2 bases, and 4 bases stayed unmatched. The CDR3 reads CASSIGTGAYEQYF. CDR3 coding DNA: TGTGCCAGCAGCATCGGGACAGGGGCCTACGAGCAGTACTTC.

This chain links TRBV4-1 with TRBJ1-1; D is perhaps TRBD1 (5 bases). Between the trimmed V and J ends, which lost 4 bases and 0 bases, there was a span of 12 bases. Germline CDR1 is MGHRA and CDR2 is YSYEKL. CDR3 length: 15 residues. CDR3 residues: CASSPSRGVNTEAFF. The CDR3, as DNA: TGCGCCAGCAGCCCCTCGCGAGGGGTGAACACTGAAGCTTTCTTT.

The chain uses TRBV5-1 and TRBJ1-1; 9 nucleotides align to TRBD1. This CDR3 has 14 residues. J was trimmed by 5 bases and V by 4 bases; bases with no gene match: 6. Germline V gene data show CDR1 as SGHRS and CDR2 as YFSETQ. The CDR3, as DNA: TGCGCCAGCAGCCCCGGACAGGGGAGGACTGAAGCTTTCTTT. Translated: CASSPGQGRTEAFF.

J is TRBJ1-1 and V is TRBV7-9; 7 positions match TRBD1. Germline CDR1 is SEHNR and CDR2 is FQNEAQ (reference sequence). The CDR3 spans 14 residues. With V trimmed by 6 bases and J by 3 bases, 7 bases remained unmatched. The CDR3 here is CASSLIGGYTEAFF. CDR3 DNA sequence: TGTGCCAGCAGTTTAATAGGGGGCTACACTGAAGCTTTCTTT.

V is TRBV6-6 and J is TRBJ1-1; D is possibly TRBD1 (6 bases). Germline CDR1 reads MNHNY; CDR2 reads SVGAGI (reference sequence). The CDR3 contains 12 residues. Trimming removed 4 bases from V and 4 bases from J, with 7 bases in between. The CDR3: CASSWGLTEAFF. CDR3 bases: TGTGCCAGCAGTTGGGGGCTCACTGAAGCTTTCTTT.

The chain is built from TRBV5-1 and TRBJ2-4, with 7 bases that match TRBD2. Germline trimming cut 2 bases from V and 0 bases from J; bases unmatched to any gene: 8. The CDR3 spans 17 residues. Germline CDR1 SGHRS, CDR2 YFSETQ. The CDR3 coding sequence is TGCGCCAGCAGCTTCCCTGACGGGGGGATAGCCAAAAACATTCAGTACTTC. This codes for CASSFPDGGIAKNIQYF. Full variable domain (missing parts from reference TRBV5-1 and TRBJ2-4): KAGVTQTPRYLIKTRGQQVTLSCSPISGHRSVSWYQQTPGQGLQFLFEYFSETQRNKGNFPGRFSGRQFSNSRSEMNVSTLELGDSALYLCASSFPDGGIAKNIQYFGAGTRLSVL.

In this sample, this clone turned up a few times. The chain joins TRBV4-2 to TRBJ1-1; D unclear. Germline V CDR1 and CDR2: LGHNA, YNFKEQ. V was pared by 0 bases and J by 2 bases, with 10 bases between. This CDR3 region has 15 residues. CDR3 DNA sequence: TGTGCCAGCAGCCAAGATCAATGGGGTAACACTGAAGCTTTCTTT. Translating it yields CASSQDQWGNTEAFF.

The chain joins TRBV9 to TRBJ2-5, with 7 bases fitting TRBD1. CDR1 is SGDLS and CDR2 is YYNGEE in the germline V gene. The CDR3 consists of 15 residues. J was trimmed by 1 base and V by 2 bases; bases with no gene match: 5. The chain's CDR3 is CASSVTGQSQETQYF. The CDR3 DNA reads TGTGCCAGCAGCGTTACGGGACAGTCCCAAGAGACCCAGTACTTC.

This clone occurred once. The rearrangement uses TRBV7-2 and TRBJ2-1; no definite D call. The CDR3 length is 13 residues. Germline V gene data show CDR1 as SGHTA and CDR2 as FQGNSA. V lost 5 bases to trimming and J lost 7 bases, with 12 bases between them. This CDR3 reads CASSERVKNEQFF. DNA of the CDR3: TGTGCCAGCAGCGAACGGGTTAAAAATGAGCAGTTCTTC. Complete variable domain (other parts from reference TRBV7-2 and TRBJ2-1): GAGVSQSPSNKVTEKGKDVELRCDPISGHTALYWYRQSLGQGLEFLIYFQGNSAPDKSGLPSDRFSAERTGGSVSTLTIQRTQQEDSAVYLCASSERVKNEQFFGPGTRLTVL.

The chain couples TRBV12-5 to TRBJ2-1, with 12 bases matching TRBD2. CDR3 length: 19 residues. The J segment lost 5 bases and the V segment lost 1 base, leaving 12 bases of the junction unmatched. Germline loops: CDR1 LGHNT, CDR2 FRNRAP. The CDR3 bases are TGTGCTAGTGGTTTGGCCCGGCGGCTAGCGGGGGGGGATAACAATGAGCAGTTCTTC. It yields the protein CASGLARRLAGGDNNEQFF. Full variable domain (outside the CDR3, taken from reference TRBV12-5 and TRBJ2-1): DARVTQTPRHKVTEMGQEVTMRCQPILGHNTVFWYRQTMMQGLELLAYFRNRAPLDDSGMPKDRFSAEMPDATLATLKIQPSEPRDSAVYFCASGLARRLAGGDNNEQFFGPGTRLTVL.

The V gene is TRBV9, the J gene TRBJ2-7; possible D gene TRBD1, 5 bases. CDR1 SGDLS and CDR2 YYNGEE come from the germline V gene. Trimming pared 4 bases from V and 4 bases from J, leaving 15 bases between. This CDR3 is 14 amino acids long. CDR3 amino acids: CASSSAGIGYEQYF. In DNA, the CDR3 is TGTGCCAGCAGCTCCGCAGGGATCGGATACGAGCAGTACTTC.

The V and J genes are TRBV19 and TRBJ1-5; TRBD1 is a possible D gene (6 bases). The CDR3 is made up of 12 amino acids. Germline lookup yields CDR1 LNHDA and CDR2 SQIVND (reference sequence). Trimming shortened V by 7 bases and J by 7 bases, and 11 bases separated the two germline ends. This CDR3 reads CASTLGGQPQHF. Here the CDR3 DNA reads TGTGCCAGTACCCTAGGGGGACAGCCCCAGCATTTT. The whole variable domain, filled in from reference TRBV19 and TRBJ1-5, reads DGGITQSPKYLFRKEGQNVTLSCEQNLNHDAMYWYRQDPGQGLRLIYYSQIVNDFQKGDIAEGYSVSREKKESFPLTVTSAQKNPTAFYLCASTLGGQPQHFGDGTRLSIL.

This chain uses TRBV7-2 with TRBJ2-1; 9 bases line up with TRBD1. J gave up 7 bases and V 1 base, and 8 bases lay outside the gene matches. CDR1 SGHTA and CDR2 FQGNSA come from the germline V gene. The CDR3 loop spans 16 amino acids. The CDR3 protein is CASSLVTPQGANEQFF. CDR3 DNA: TGTGCCAGCAGCTTAGTTACTCCACAGGGGGCAAATGAGCAGTTCTTC.

The rearrangement links TRBV7-9 to TRBJ2-5; a weak D match, TRBD1 (6 bases). The CDR3 runs 16 residues. Germline CDR1 and CDR2: SEHNR and FQNEAQ (reference sequence). With 2 bases removed from V and 5 bases from J, the gap between germline ends came to 18 bases. CDR3 residues: CASSLLEQGVGETQYF. DNA for the CDR3: TGTGCCAGCAGCTTACTTGAACAGGGTGTTGGGGAGACCCAGTACTTC.